This TCR beta chain was recorded in a study of T cell repertoires in cytomegalovirus infection. Overall study context: Indications of both CMV infection and matching HLA type were provided by public TCR beta signatures. The study's findings and limits: HLA-C-restricted CMV-specific TCR beta clonotypes prevailed in the ex vivo response.

This clonotype has a handful of counts. The antigen remains unidentified. CDR1 is MDHEN and CDR2 is SYDVKM in the germline V gene. CDR3 length equals 14 residues. V lost 3 bases and J lost 2, with 9 bases in between. From the reads, TCRdb called clonotypes with MiXCR, one entry per CDR3 protein. The table shows roughly 300,000 distinct CDR3 sequences, with 8% to 10% occurring only once. The chain joins TRBV28 to TRBJ2-3; no definite D call. The sequence was collected from a human donor in good health (CMV status not recorded). Some clones in this sample may be carry-over from other donors' samples. Sequences were obtained from PBMCs. As DNA, the CDR3 is TGTGCCAGCAGTTTCATCGGTTCCACAGATACGCAGTATTTT. As protein: CASSFIGSTDTQYF.